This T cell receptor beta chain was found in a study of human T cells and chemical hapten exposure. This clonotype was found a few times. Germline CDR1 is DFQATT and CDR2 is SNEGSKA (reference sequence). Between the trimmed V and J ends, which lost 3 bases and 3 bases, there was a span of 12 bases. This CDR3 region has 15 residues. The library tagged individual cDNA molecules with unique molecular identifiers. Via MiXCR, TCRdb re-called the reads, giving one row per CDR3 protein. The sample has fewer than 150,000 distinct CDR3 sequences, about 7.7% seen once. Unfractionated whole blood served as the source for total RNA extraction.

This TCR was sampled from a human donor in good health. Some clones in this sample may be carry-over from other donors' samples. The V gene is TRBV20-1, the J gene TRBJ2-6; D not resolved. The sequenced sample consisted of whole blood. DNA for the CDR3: TGCAGTGCTAGCCTAAAGGAAGTTGGGGCCAACGTCCTGACTTTC. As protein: CSASLKEVGANVLTF.